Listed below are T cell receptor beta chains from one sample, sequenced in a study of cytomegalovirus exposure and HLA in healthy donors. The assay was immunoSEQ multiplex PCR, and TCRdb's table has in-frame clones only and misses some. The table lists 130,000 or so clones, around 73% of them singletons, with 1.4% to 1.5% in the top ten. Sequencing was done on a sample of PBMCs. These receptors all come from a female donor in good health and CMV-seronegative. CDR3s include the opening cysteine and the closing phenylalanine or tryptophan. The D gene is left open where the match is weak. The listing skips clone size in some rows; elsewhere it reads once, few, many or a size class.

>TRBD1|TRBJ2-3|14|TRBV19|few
TGTGCCAGCGATACGGGACAGGGAACAGATACGCAGTATTTT
CASDTGQGTDTQYF
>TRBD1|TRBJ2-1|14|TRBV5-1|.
TGCGCCAGCAGTTCCTACAGGGGGGCGAATGAGCAGTTCTTC
CASSSYRGANEQFF
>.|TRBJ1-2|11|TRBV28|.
TGTGCCAGCAGTTTCTTGTATGGCTACACCTTC
CASSFLYGYTF
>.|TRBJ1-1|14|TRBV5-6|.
TGTGCCAGCAGCTCGGGAGGGGTGAACACTGAAGCTTTCTTT
CASSSGGVNTEAFF
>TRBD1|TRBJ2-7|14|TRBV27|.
TGTGCCAGCAGACTCCCGGGACAGGCCTACGAGCAGTACTTC
CASRLPGQAYEQYF
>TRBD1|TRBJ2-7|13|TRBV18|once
TGTGCCAGCTCACCCAATTCCGGGACAGCGATTAACTTC
CASSPNSGTAINF
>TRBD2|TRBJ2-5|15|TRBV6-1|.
TGTGCCAGCAGTTGGACTAGCGGCAATTCCCAGGAGCAGTACTTC
CASSWTSGNSQEQYF
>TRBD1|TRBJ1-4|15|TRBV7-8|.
TGTGCCAGCAGCTTTTTGACAGGGGCAAATGAAAAACTGTTTTTT
CASSFLTGANEKLFF
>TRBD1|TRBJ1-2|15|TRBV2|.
TGTGCCAGCACGTACTGGGACAGGAAAAACTATGGCTACACCTTC
CASTYWDRKNYGYTF
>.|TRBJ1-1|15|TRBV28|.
TGTGCCAGCAGTTTACTTGTGGCAGGGGACACTGAAGCTTTCTTT
CASSLLVAGDTEAFF
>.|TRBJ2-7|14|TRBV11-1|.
TGTGCCAGCAGCTTAGGTCTAGCTATGAACGAGCAGTACTTC
CASSLGLAMNEQYF
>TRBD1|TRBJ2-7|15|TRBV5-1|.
TGCGCCAGCAGCTCCTCCGGACAGGTTATCTACGAGCAGTACTTC
CASSSSGQVIYEQYF